This TCR beta chain was obtained from a study of T cells in Graves' hyperthyroidism and ophthalmopathy. The study's findings and limits: Most thyroid clonotypes with frequency above 0.001 were detected in blood.

This clonotype was observed many times. Its antigen is as yet unknown. RNA transcripts provided the source from which TCR beta CDR3 regions were amplified. Initially, a first-round RT-PCR of the TCR CDR3 employed the HTBI primer set. TCRdb re-called the multiplex PCR reads with MiXCR, one entry per CDR3 protein. The sample contains around 350,000 distinct CDR3 sequences, 13% to 15% of which appear only once. PBMCs were derived from around 10 ml fresh peripheral blood. The CDR3 is 15 amino acids. With V trimmed by 8 bases and J by 5 bases, 12 bases remained unmatched. Germline V gene sequence: CDR1 MNHNS, CDR2 SASEGT.

The chain combines TRBV6-1 with TRBJ2-5; TRBD1 agrees at 9 bases. The TCR sequence derives from a woman in her 30s with Graves' ophthalmopathy. Sequencing was done on a sample of blood. CDR3 coding DNA: TGTGCCAGCCGTTTGTCGACAGGGGGAGGCGAGACCCAGTACTTC. Translation gives CASRLSTGGGETQYF.